This T cell receptor beta chain was captured in a study of cytotoxic CD8 clonotypes in ibrutinib-treated CLL. Study findings and constraints: Upon ibrutinib response clonality rose, and upon progression it fell back toward baseline. Baseline levels of clonality went above those of age-matched healthy donors and moved with circulating CD8+ T-cell counts. Contraction or stability on treatment characterized the public clonotypes, which were uncommon.

Clones were sequenced by immunoSEQ multiplex PCR, and TCRdb holds only the in-frame ones, with some missing. Of 150,000 or so clones listed, 79% are singletons. Details on this clone: Its target is unknown.

The germline V gene encodes CDR1 LNHDA and CDR2 SQIVND (reference sequence). This CDR3 is 16 amino acids long. The V and J ends lost 4 bases and 1 base, in that order; junction bases with no gene match: 7. Sequenced here: PBMCs, sampled after 12 months of ibrutinib treatment. V and J are TRBV19 and TRBJ1-5; 7 bases align to TRBD1. The TCR sequence derives from a human donor with chronic lymphocytic leukemia. CDR3 protein: CASSNRQGASNQPQHF. The CDR3 nucleotides read TGTGCCAGTAGTAATAGACAGGGCGCAAGCAATCAGCCCCAGCATTTT.